This TCR beta chain stems from a study of T-cell reconstitution after alpha-beta-depleted transplantation in children. Using unique molecular identifiers, the investigators prepared the TCRbeta library. Using its own MiXCR run on the PCR reads, TCRdb lists one record per CDR3 protein. The sample includes 300,000 or so distinct CDR3 sequences, more than 8% of them seen just once. The CDR3 covers 12 residues. Per germline, CDR1 SNHLY and CDR2 FYNNEI. V lost 7 bases and J lost 14; bases outside the gene matches: 10. The starting material was PBMCs from the stem cell graft donor, obtained from the stem cell graft. J is TRBJ2-1 and V is TRBV2; 8 bases match TRBD1. This receptor was taken from a human donor who donated a stem cell graft to a child with SCID. CDR3 in DNA: TGTGCCAGCACTCCAGACAGGGGTGGTAAGTTCTTC. This encodes CASTPDRGGKFF.